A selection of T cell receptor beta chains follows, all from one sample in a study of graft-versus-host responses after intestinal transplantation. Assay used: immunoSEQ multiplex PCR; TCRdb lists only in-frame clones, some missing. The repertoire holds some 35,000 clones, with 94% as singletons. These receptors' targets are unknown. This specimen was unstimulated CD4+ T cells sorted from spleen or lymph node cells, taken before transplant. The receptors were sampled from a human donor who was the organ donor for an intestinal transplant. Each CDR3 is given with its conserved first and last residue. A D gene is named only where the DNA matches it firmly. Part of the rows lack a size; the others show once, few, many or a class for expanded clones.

TGTGCCAGCAGCCCCCTGGGGGGTGTCGGCACCGGGGAGCTGTTTTTT,CASSPLGGVGTGELFF,NA,TRBV5-6,TRBJ2-2,NA
TGTGCCAGCAGTTACGGGGACAGGGTAAGGCAGCCCCAGCATTTT,CASSYGDRVRQPQHF,TRBD1,TRBV6-6,TRBJ1-5,NA
TGTGCCAGCTGTAGGGTCAATCAGCCCCAGCATTTT,CASCRVNQPQHF,NA,TRBV28,TRBJ1-5,NA
TGTGCCAGCTCACCACCGGGCAGGGGGGACACTAACTATGGCTACACCTTC,CASSPPGRGDTNYGYTF,TRBD1,TRBV18,TRBJ1-2,NA
TGTGCCATCAGTGTGGCCCTCAATGAGCAGTTCTTC,CAISVALNEQFF,NA,TRBV10-3,TRBJ2-1,NA
TGTGCCAGCAGCGTAGTTCGAGCGGGGGACACAGATACGCAGTATTTT,CASSVVRAGDTDTQYF,TRBD2,TRBV9,TRBJ2-3,NA
TGTGCCAGTAAGCACAGGGGCACTGAAGCTTTCTTT,CASKHRGTEAFF,TRBD1,TRBV19,TRBJ1-1,once
TGTGCCAGCAGGGTAAAGGGGGGAGAGACCCAGTACTTC,CASRVKGGETQYF,NA,TRBV28,TRBJ2-5,NA
TGTGCCATCAGTGAGTCGGGACTATACCAAGAGACCCAGTACTTC,CAISESGLYQETQYF,TRBD2,TRBV10-3,TRBJ2-5,few
TGCGCCAGCAGCTTGGTAGGGGGAGAGACCCAGTACTTC,CASSLVGGETQYF,NA,TRBV5-1,TRBJ2-5,NA
TGCGCCAGCAGCCAGTACCTCGGGACAGGGAACACTGAAGCTTTCTTT,CASSQYLGTGNTEAFF,TRBD1,TRBV4-3,TRBJ1-1,NA
TGTGCCATCAAAGTGGAGAATCCCGGTGGAGCTTTCTTT,CAIKVENPGGAFF,NA,TRBV10-3,TRBJ1-1,NA
TGTGCCAGCAGCTTAGGGGACAGAGATAATGAAAAACTGTTTTTT,CASSLGDRDNEKLFF,TRBD1,TRBV7-2,TRBJ1-4,NA
TGCGCCAGCAGCTTGGTAGAGACAGGGCACACTGAAGCTTTCTTT,CASSLVETGHTEAFF,TRBD1,TRBV5-1,TRBJ1-1,NA
TGCGCCAGCAGCTTGAACGGGGACCCAAATCAGCCCCAGCATTTT,CASSLNGDPNQPQHF,NA,TRBV5-1,TRBJ1-5,NA
TGTGCCAGCAGCTTAGCAGCAGGCAGGGAGACCCAGTACTTC,CASSLAAGRETQYF,NA,TRBV7-2,TRBJ2-5,NA
TGTGCCAGCAGGACGACAGGGGGTCGGGATCAGCCCCAGCATTTT,CASRTTGGRDQPQHF,TRBD1,TRBV6-1,TRBJ1-5,NA
TGTGCCAGCAGCATGATCTGGGTAAGGGCTAGCAATCAGCCCCAGCATTTT,CASSMIWVRASNQPQHF,NA,TRBV21-1,TRBJ1-5,once
TGTGCCAGCAGCTTGGTTAGGAAAAACACTGAAGCTTTCTTT,CASSLVRKNTEAFF,NA,TRBV5-6,TRBJ1-1,once
TGTGCCACCAGCAGAGGGCTAGTTGGCTACGAGCAGTACTTC,CATSRGLVGYEQYF,NA,TRBV15,TRBJ2-7,once
TGTGCCAGCAGCTTAGAACAGGGGTTTGGCACCGGGGAGCTGTTTTTT,CASSLEQGFGTGELFF,TRBD1,TRBV11-2,TRBJ2-2,NA
TGTGCCAGCAGTTACGCTACGGGGGTTCAGCCCCAGCATTTT,CASSYATGVQPQHF,NA,TRBV6-5,TRBJ1-5,NA
TGTGCCAGTAGTATTGGACAGCCCTATGGCTACACCTTC,CASSIGQPYGYTF,NA,TRBV19,TRBJ1-2,once
TGTGCCAGCAGCGTATCGACGGAGACAGTTGGGATTAACACCGGGGAGCTGTTTTTT,CASSVSTETVGINTGELFF,NA,TRBV9,TRBJ2-2,once
TGCGCCAGCAGCCAGTTTCTAGCGAGATTCGGTGAGCAGTTCTTC,CASSQFLARFGEQFF,NA,TRBV4-1,TRBJ2-1,NA
TGTGCCAGCAGTTACGGGACAGGGGGCTCCTACGAGCAGTACTTC,CASSYGTGGSYEQYF,TRBD1,TRBV6-5,TRBJ2-7,NA
TGTGCCAGCAGCTCCGTGACTAGCATCGATGAGCAGTTCTTC,CASSSVTSIDEQFF,TRBD2,TRBV7-3,TRBJ2-1,once
TGTGCCAGCAGCGCGAGGGTCCCTTGGGACGAGCAGTACTTC,CASSARVPWDEQYF,NA,TRBV5-5,TRBJ2-7,NA
TGTGCCTGGAAGAGGACAGGGGGCGATTTGAGCACTGAAGCTTTCTTT,CAWKRTGGDLSTEAFF,TRBD1,TRBV30,TRBJ1-1,NA
TGTGCCAGTAGGCCTACTACAGGGTGGTTCACAGATACGCAGTATTTT,CASRPTTGWFTDTQYF,NA,TRBV19,TRBJ2-3,NA
TGTGCCAGCAGCCCCAGGCGACCCCCCGCCTTGGCTTTCTTT,CASSPRRPPALAFF,NA,TRBV5-6,TRBJ1-1,NA
TGTGCCAGCAGCCGGACGCGCGGGGGGAACACCGGGGAGCTGTTTTTT,CASSRTRGGNTGELFF,TRBD2,TRBV7-6,TRBJ2-2,NA
TGTGCCAGCAGCCCCGGGACAGCCCTCTATGGCTACACCTTC,CASSPGTALYGYTF,TRBD1,TRBV2,TRBJ1-2,NA
TGTGCCAGCAGTGATTATAGGCAGGCGAGATATGGCTACACCTTC,CASSDYRQARYGYTF,NA,TRBV6-1,TRBJ1-2,NA
TGTGCCAGCAGCTTAAACAGGGGACACACCGGGGAGCTGTTTTTT,CASSLNRGHTGELFF,TRBD1,TRBV7-2,TRBJ2-2,NA
TGTGCCAGCAGCAAAGGCATTGGGACAGGGAGGAATGAGCAGTTCTTC,CASSKGIGTGRNEQFF,NA,TRBV21-1,TRBJ2-1,NA
TGTGCCATCAGCCCCGGGACAGGGATTCTTTACTCTGGAAACACCATATATTTT,CAISPGTGILYSGNTIYF,TRBD1,TRBV10-3,TRBJ1-3,few
TGTGCCAGCAGCTGGACAGGCTCCTACGAGCAGTACTTT,CASSWTGSYEQYF,TRBD1,TRBV7-2,TRBJ2-7,NA
TGTGCCAGCAGGCCTTTCAACTACGAGCAGTACTTC,CASRPFNYEQYF,NA,TRBV6-1,TRBJ2-7,NA